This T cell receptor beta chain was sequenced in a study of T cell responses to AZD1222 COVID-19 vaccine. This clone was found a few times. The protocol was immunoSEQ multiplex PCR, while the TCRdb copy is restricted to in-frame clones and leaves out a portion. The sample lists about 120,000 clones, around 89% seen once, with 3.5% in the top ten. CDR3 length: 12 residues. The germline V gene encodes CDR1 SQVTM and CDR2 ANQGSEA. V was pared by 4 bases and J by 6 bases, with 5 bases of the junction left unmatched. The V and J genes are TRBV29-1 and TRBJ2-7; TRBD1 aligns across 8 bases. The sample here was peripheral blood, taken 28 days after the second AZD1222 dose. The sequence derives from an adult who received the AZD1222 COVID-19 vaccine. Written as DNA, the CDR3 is TGCAGCGTTGTTCCAGGGGGCGTCGAGCAGTACTTC. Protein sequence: CSVVPGGVEQYF.